These 2 T cell receptor beta chains were sequenced from one sample in a study of blood T cells in healthy people across ages. A second PCR, run for roughly 6 to 11 cycles, used a sample-barcoded 5' primer plus a J-beta primer mix. TCRdb analysed the 5' RACE reads with MiXCR anew, one entry per CDR3 protein. This sample has more than 500,000 distinct CDR3 sequences, with 25% to 30% found just once. Sequencing input: blood. Every receptor here comes from a woman aged 70-85 years in good health.

The chain couples TRBV30 to TRBJ2-7, with 7 bases that match TRBD1. V dropped 4 bases and J dropped 4; count of bases not matched to a gene: 10. CDR3 size: 14 residues. The germline V gene encodes CDR1 GTSNPN and CDR2 SVGIG (reference sequence). CDR3 region: CAWTAWDSPYEQYF. DNA for the CDR3: TGTGCCTGGACCGCGTGGGACAGCCCTTACGAGCAGTACTTC.

The J gene is TRBJ2-5, the V gene TRBV9; D is perhaps TRBD1 (5 bases). Germline V gives CDR1 SGDLS, CDR2 YYNGEE. The CDR3 runs 15 residues. V lost 0 bases to trimming and J lost 1 base, with 10 bases between them. The CDR3 protein is CASSVAAGPQETQYF. The CDR3 bases are TGTGCCAGCAGCGTAGCGGCAGGGCCCCAAGAGACCCAGTACTTC. Variable domain in full (rest from reference TRBV9 and TRBJ2-5): DSGVTQTPKHLITATGQRVTLRCSPRSGDLSVYWYQQSLDQGLQFLIQYYNGEERAKGNILERFSAQQFPDLHSELNLSSLELGDSALYFCASSVAAGPQETQYFGPGTRLLVL.